This T cell receptor beta chain was observed in a study of blood T cell repertoires in COVID-19. Produced via immunoSEQ multiplex PCR; TCRdb's table is partial and in-frame only. The sample shows 150,000 to 200,000 clones, 82% of them seen only once. Deletions cut 6 bases from V and 4 bases from J, with 18 bases between. The CDR3 spans 15 residues. Germline V gene data show CDR1 as MNHEY and CDR2 as SMNVEV (reference sequence). Sequencing used peripheral blood. The V call is TRBV27, the J call TRBJ1-1, with D tentatively TRBD1 (6 bases). The receptor was isolated from an older woman with acute or convalescent COVID-19. CDR3 DNA sequence: TGTGCCAGCAGCAGCCGGGCAGGGGTCGGCACTGAAGCTTTCTTT. Encoded protein: CASSSRAGVGTEAFF.